This TCR beta chain is drawn from a study of cytomegalovirus exposure and HLA in healthy donors (dated by TCRdb to about 2017). About the full investigation: According to an earlier analysis of several hundred of the donors, some 170 million T cells yielded over 100 million unique TCR beta sequences and approximately 300 Gb of sequence data. An early release that covered 640 HLA-typed donors contained about 300 gigabases of sequencing data and approximately 85 million unique TCR sequences. Of the roughly 420 genotyped donors, 65% to 90% were placed in the genetic ancestry cluster associated with self-reported Caucasian donors. The aim of the study was to test whether cataloging public T cell receptors could identify signatures of past pathogen exposure. The T cell repertoires of about 700 subjects were profiled by immunosequencing and related to cytomegalovirus serostatus. Besides the first cohort of more than 650 subjects, a separate validation cohort made up of 120 different subjects was used. To predict cytomegalovirus infection status, the study brought together high-throughput TCR immunosequencing, statistical association of individual TCRs with disease status, and machine learning. In a later analysis, previously published TCR beta repertoires from 550 to 750 donors were re-analyzed and high-resolution HLA genotyping was added so that TCR occurrence patterns could be studied. Rather than drawing on any new phenotypic data, the later analysis identified candidate immune exposures from TCR beta sequences and the way those sequences occurred across donors. To decide whether each TCR beta V gene segment behaved as functional or pseudogenic, an earlier analysis of approximately 620 of the donors relied on high-throughput TCR beta sequencing. Donor age, sex, ethnicity and CMV serostatus were compiled together with the repertoire data. Genome-wide SNP genotypes for about 65% of the roughly 670 donors were used in a later genetic analysis, which treated that subset as a discovery cohort. Every discovery cohort repertoire had been produced on one sequencing platform. Both class I and class II loci were covered by HLA typing, at four-digit resolution. Typing coverage differed by locus: A, B, C, DRB1 and DQB1 were typed in about 620-630 donors, DQA1 in 500 to 550, DPA1 in approximately 610, and DPB1 in just under 490. Because of strong linkage in the cohort, 4 to 6 DR-DQ haplotypes were treated as single units for association and clustering. On average, roughly 240,000 unique TCR beta nucleotide sequences were sequenced per donor among a few hundred genotyped donors of the cohort, with around 19% of those sequences being non-productive. General study outcomes and caveats: Because some donors lacked HLA typing at each locus, the association tests relied only on the typed subset. Correlated functional status among segregating V segments might be attributable to linkage disequilibrium, but an unknown experimental factor could not be ruled out. Most CMV-associated TCR beta chains appeared to be HLA-restricted in a later analysis, and the HLA associations seemed to be driven largely by CMV exposure. While some public TCRs were present in many individuals, most TCR sequences turned up only very rarely across donors. In an earlier analysis of some 500 of the donors, most TCR beta V segments were observed in productive rearrangements about 87% or about 30% of the time, broadly matching IMGT annotations. A few of the identified cytomegalovirus-associated TCR beta chains were confirmed in vitro to be specific for cytomegalovirus antigens. Assigning TCR associations to individual alleles was difficult when HLA alleles, especially DR and DQ, strongly co-occurred. At a false discovery rate of 0.05, a later analysis linked approximately 18,000 TCR beta sequences to specific HLA alleles. Because counts were too low, approximately 18 rarely observed V segments, including chromosome 9 orphons, were excluded from the earlier analysis of a few hundred of the donors. Sequencing depth was assumed to be roughly uniform across donors in the presence/absence analyses, though that assumption may not hold. In a later analysis, HLA-associated TCR beta chains were found to be more clonally expanded and to have lower generation probabilities than equally common non-associated chains. In a later genetic analysis, a missense DCLRE1C variant was associated with V-gene and J-gene trimming of TCR beta chains, and the association was replicated in an independent cohort. According to a later analysis, parvovirus B19, influenza, CMV and Epstein-Barr virus appeared linked to several top co-occurrence clusters. According to a later analysis, TCR association rates differed among HLA loci, with DRB1 alleles showing the most associated TCRs and HLA-C alleles showing the fewest. Some IMGT-functional V segments, including TRBV6-2 and TRBV6-3, could not be distinguished by the 87-base-pair reads and were therefore excluded. The study listed approximately 150 TCR beta chains as associated with cytomegalovirus. The authors suggested that the approach could potentially be extended to other disease states and immunological phenotypes. Compared with the approximately 670-donor mean, donors in an Asian-associated ancestry cluster had fewer N-insertions in productive TCRs, according to a later genetic analysis. A further reported finding was that TCR beta sequences accurately predicted the HLA-A and HLA-B alleles for most subjects in the first cohort. Cytomegalovirus status was reported to be diagnosed by the classifier with high specificity and sensitivity in both the original and validation cohorts. For the cohort, immune exposure information was limited to CMV serostatus. The cohort was sequenced for TCR beta chains only, and without alpha or paired-chain data the features that could be detected were limited. A group of highly shared sequence variants was considered likely to be a technical artifact of the sequencing pipeline.

The library was made by the immunoSEQ multiplex PCR assay. The multiplex PCR relied on a mix of 60 forward primers for TCR Vbeta segments and 13 reverse primers for TCR Jbeta segments. The CDR3 region of rearranged TCR beta genes was amplified from genomic DNA by a multiplex PCR assay. Amplified TCR beta libraries were sequenced as 87-base-pair reads on the Illumina HiSeq System. Concerning the study's data processing: In a later analysis, tens of millions of unique TCR beta chains were counted across the 650 to 700 repertoires, and around 10 million of these chains were shared by at least two donors. A nearest-neighbor algorithm error-corrected the raw reads and collapsed the reads into unique sequences, merging closely related sequences to remove PCR and sequencing errors. CDR3 sequences were aligned to IMGT reference sequences to assign V, D and J gene segments. For a sequence to be retained, a match of at least six nucleotides to both a V gene segment and a J gene segment was required. A rearrangement counted as productive if the CDR3 had no stop codons and remained in frame with V and J, and every other rearrangement counted as non-productive. Following IMGT convention, CDR3 was defined as the stretch from the second conserved V-encoded cysteine up to the conserved J-encoded phenylalanine. Sequences without an unambiguous match to a single V gene segment were excluded from the earlier analysis of several hundred of the donors. An earlier analysis of fewer than 750 of the donors classified V segments as functional when productive rearrangements were above 56.7% and as segregating when the standard deviation between donors was above 5%. A statistical classification framework was built to diagnose cytomegalovirus status from the catalog of TCR beta chain sequences. In a later analysis, V and J genes were assigned by comparing TCR nucleotide sequences against IMGT/GENE-DB human TR gene sequences. A later analysis assigned CDR3 sequences and most-parsimonious VDJ recombination scenarios with the TCRdist pipeline. A later analysis defined each TCR beta chain by its CDR3 amino acid sequence plus V-gene family, and excluded reads lacking a unique V-gene family. In a later analysis, around 650 highly shared, low-generation-probability nucleotide sequences were removed to address suspected cross-contamination and a sequencing artifact. In a later analysis, a clonal expansion index for each public chain was calculated from normalized within-repertoire ranks of inferred template counts. Generation probabilities in a later analysis came from a VDJ recombination model fitted to out-of-frame rearrangements, and those results were checked against IGoR. In a later analysis, hypergeometric tests were used to score TCR-TCR, TCR-HLA and TCR-CMV co-occurrence, with a repertoire-size bias correction applied to TCR pairs. A later analysis estimated false discovery rates by permuting HLA or CMV assignments 20 times. A later analysis grouped co-occurring TCRs with DBSCAN, adding TCRdist sequence similarity when clustering within HLA-allele-positive subsets. Co-occurrence clustering excluded repertoires with fewer than 30,000 or more than 120,000 public chains, plus five with anomalous nucleotide sharing. TCRdb holds this immuneACCESS table with in-frame rearrangements only. Some clones are missing; in checked studies, unresolved V genes explain under half, and the rest has no known cause. That table is the source of V, J and clone size, and D and trimming were worked out from the DNA. The sample table lists about 130,000 clones, around 10% of them with a count of one. The leading ten clones occupy roughly 2% of the sample.

The germline ends are 8 bases apart after V is trimmed by 1 base and J by 2 bases. The germline V gene provides CDR1 SGHRS and CDR2 YFSETQ. There are 14 amino acids in the CDR3, from cysteine to phenylalanine inclusive. This entry keeps only the CDR3 DNA: 42 bases, framed from base 1. Comments on this clone: Its antigen is not yet known. Base qualities are not recorded, but no much larger clone differs from it by a single base. The same CDR3 can be traced to other DNA sequences in this sample.

The cohort consisted of 670 or so healthy bone marrow donors. All cohort members were sampled while nominally healthy, although unrecorded immune exposures were likely present. The donor was CMV seronegative and belonged to the group of under 400 seronegative cohort members. Each donor provided a peripheral blood sample, and peripheral blood mononuclear cells were used for TCR beta sequencing. The Qiagen DNeasy Blood Extraction Kit was used to extract genomic DNA from the blood cell samples. This clonotype was sampled from a man aged 50-60 years in good health and CMV-seronegative. The source material was PBMCs. The V gene is TRBV5-1 and the J gene is TRBJ2-3, and TRBD1 may be the D gene, going by 5 matching bases. The DNA sequence is as follows: TGCGCCAGCAGCTTGCAGGGCCCCACAGATACGCAGTATTTT. This codes for CASSLQGPTDTQYF.